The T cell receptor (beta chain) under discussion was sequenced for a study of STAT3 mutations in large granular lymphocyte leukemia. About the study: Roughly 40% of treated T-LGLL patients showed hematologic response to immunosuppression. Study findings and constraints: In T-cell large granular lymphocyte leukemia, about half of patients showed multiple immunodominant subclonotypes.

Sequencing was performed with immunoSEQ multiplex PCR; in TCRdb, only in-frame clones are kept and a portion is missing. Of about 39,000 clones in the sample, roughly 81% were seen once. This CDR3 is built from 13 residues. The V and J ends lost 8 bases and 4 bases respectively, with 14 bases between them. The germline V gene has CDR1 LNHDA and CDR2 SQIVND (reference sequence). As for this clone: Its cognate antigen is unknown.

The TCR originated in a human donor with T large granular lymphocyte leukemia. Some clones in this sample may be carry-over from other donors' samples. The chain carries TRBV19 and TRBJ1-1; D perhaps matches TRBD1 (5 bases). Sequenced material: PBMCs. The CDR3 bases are TGTGCCAGTTCTAGGGGAAGCATCACTGAAGCTTTCTTT. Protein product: CASSRGSITEAFF.